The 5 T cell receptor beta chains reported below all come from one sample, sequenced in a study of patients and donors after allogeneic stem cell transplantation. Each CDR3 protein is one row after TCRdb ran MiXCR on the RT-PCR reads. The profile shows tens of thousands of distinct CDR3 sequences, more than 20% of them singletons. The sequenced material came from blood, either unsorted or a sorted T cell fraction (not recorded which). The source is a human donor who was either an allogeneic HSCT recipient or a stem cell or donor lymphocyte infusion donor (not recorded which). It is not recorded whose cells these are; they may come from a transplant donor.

CDR3 amino acids: CASSSDTLQETQYF. In nucleotides, the CDR3 is TGTGCCAGCAGTTCGGACACATTGCAAGAGACCCAGTACTTC. This sequence joins TRBV12-3 or TRBV12-4 and TRBJ2-5; maybe TRBD1 (5 bases). The CDR3 contains 14 residues. V lost 4 bases and J 2 bases, leaving 11 bases between the germline ends.

CDR3 DNA: TGTGCCAGCAGCCGGGGGGGAGCCAAAAACATTCAGTACTTC. The encoded protein is CASSRGGAKNIQYF. This sequence joins TRBV27 and TRBJ2-4; 8 nucleotides line up with TRBD2. Germline V gives CDR1 MNHEY, CDR2 SMNVEV (reference sequence). With V trimmed by 6 bases and J by 0 bases, 1 base remained unmatched. CDR3 length: 14 amino acids.

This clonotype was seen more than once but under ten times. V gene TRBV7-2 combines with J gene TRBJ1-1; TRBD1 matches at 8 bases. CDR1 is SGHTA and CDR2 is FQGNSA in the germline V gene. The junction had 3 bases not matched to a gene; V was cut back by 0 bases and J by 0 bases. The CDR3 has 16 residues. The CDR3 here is CASSLAPGGLNTEAFF. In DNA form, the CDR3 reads TGTGCCAGCAGCTTAGCGCCAGGGGGCTTGAACACTGAAGCTTTCTTT.

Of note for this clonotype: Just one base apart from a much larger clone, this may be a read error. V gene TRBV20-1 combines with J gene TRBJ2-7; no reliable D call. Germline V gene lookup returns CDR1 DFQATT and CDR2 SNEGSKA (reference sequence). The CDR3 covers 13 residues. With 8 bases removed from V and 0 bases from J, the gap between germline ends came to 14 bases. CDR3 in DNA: TGCAGTACTAACGGCAGGAGCTCCTACGAGCAGTACTTC. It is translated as CSTNGRSSYEQYF.

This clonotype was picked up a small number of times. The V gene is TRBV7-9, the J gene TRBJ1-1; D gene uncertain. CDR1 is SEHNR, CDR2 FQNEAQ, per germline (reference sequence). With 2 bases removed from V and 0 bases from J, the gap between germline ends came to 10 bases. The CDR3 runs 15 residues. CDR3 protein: CASSLNGAMNTEAFF. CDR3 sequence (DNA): TGTGCCAGCAGCTTAAATGGCGCCATGAACACTGAAGCTTTCTTT.